A single sample gave rise to the 2 T cell receptor beta chains below, sequenced in a study of blood T cell repertoires in COVID-19. Sequencing was performed with immunoSEQ multiplex PCR; in TCRdb, only in-frame clones are kept and a portion is missing. The top ten hold 3.5% to 4.5% of the sample, which has 300,000 to 350,000 clones, 86% seen once. The sample consisted of PBMCs or T cells enriched from blood (not recorded which). Source of these receptors: a woman aged 40 to 55 with acute COVID-19.

In its sample, this clone was seen a few times. J is TRBJ2-2 and V is TRBV9; 7 bases align to TRBD1. The CDR3 spans 15 residues. Germline loops: CDR1 SGDLS, CDR2 YYNGEE. J lost 4 bases, V lost 4 bases, and 7 bases had no gene match. In nucleotides, the CDR3 is TGTGCCAGCAGCCAGCGACAGGGTTCCACCGGGGAGCTGTTTTTT. This codes for CASSQRQGSTGELFF.

V is TRBV15 and J is TRBJ1-5, with D possibly TRBD1 on 6 matching bases. The CDR3 totals 15 residues. Between the trimmed V and J ends, which lost 0 bases and 5 bases, there was a span of 11 bases. Germline V gene data show CDR1 as LNHNV and CDR2 as YYDKDF (reference sequence). CDR3 nucleotides: TGTGCCACCAGCAGAGATGCGGGGGGCGATCAGCCCCAGCATTTT. Translation: CATSRDAGGDQPQHF.